This TCR beta chain was profiled in a study of blood T cell repertoires in COVID-19. Across the study: COVID-19 samples, acute and convalescent, were from the United States, Italy and Spain. In each case, the material was cDNA or gDNA derived from T cells, B-cell-depleted T cells, or PBMCs.

In the study's own analysis: It was from reference gene primer amplification that nucleated cell counts were estimated. This table comes from immunoSEQ multiplex PCR, and its TCRdb copy is limited to in-frame clones, with some not included. The V and J calls and clone size are taken from that table; D and trimming were inferred from the DNA. The table lists fewer than 250,000 clones, roughly four fifths of them singletons. The CDR3 extends over 11 amino acids. Germline V gene sequence: CDR1 GTSNPN, CDR2 SVGIG (reference sequence). Trimming left V 3 bases short and J 7 bases short, with 4 bases between.

The TCR comes from a man aged 45-60 years with acute or convalescent COVID-19. The chain joins TRBV30 to TRBJ1-6; D uncertain. The sample comprised peripheral blood. CDR3 amino acids: CAWSGNSPLHF. The CDR3 DNA sequence: TGTGCCTGGAGCGGGAATTCACCCCTCCACTTT. The variable domain in full, with the rest retrieved from reference TRBV30 and TRBJ1-6, is SQTIHQWPATLVQPVGSPLSLECTVEGTSNPNLYWYRQAAGRGLQLLFYSVGIGQISSEVPQNLSASRPQDRQFILSSKKLLLSDSGFYLCAWSGNSPLHFGNGTRLTVT.